A selection of T cell receptor beta chains follows, all from one sample in a study of T-cell reconstitution after alpha-beta-depleted transplantation in children. TCRdb ran MiXCR on the PCR reads and lists one entry per CDR3 protein. The table lists about 540,000 distinct CDR3 sequences, 25% to 30% of them singletons. The starting material was PBMCs, obtained before TCRalphabeta/CD19-depleted stem cell transplant. The receptors shown here come from a boy younger than two with Wiskott-Aldrich syndrome, due to receive a stem cell transplant. CDR3s include the opening cysteine and the closing phenylalanine or tryptophan. A D gene is named only where the DNA matches it firmly. Size values are once, few and many counts, or a class for expanded clones, and some rows have none.

J	V	D	size	DNA	CDR3
TRBJ2-5	TRBV20-1	-	-	TGCAGTGCCAGAGGGGTGGGGCAAGAGACCCAGTACTTC	CSARGVGQETQYF
TRBJ2-1	TRBV5-1	-	few	TGCGCCAGCAGCTTGAAGGGTAACTACTACAATGAGCAGTTCTTC	CASSLKGNYYNEQFF
TRBJ2-7	TRBV5-1	-	-	TGCGCCAGCACTCCGGGTCCTCGGTACGAGCAGTACTTC	CASTPGPRYEQYF
TRBJ2-5	TRBV5-1	TRBD1	-	TGCGCCAGCAGCCTACAGGGGACGTACCAAGAGACCCAGTACTTC	CASSLQGTYQETQYF
TRBJ2-1	TRBV20-1	-	few	TGCAGTGCTAGACTCGCGGGAACCAATGAGCAGTTCTTC	CSARLAGTNEQFF
TRBJ2-3	TRBV5-1	-	few	TGCGCCAGCAGCTTGGCGGATCTCCAAGATACGCAGTATTTT	CASSLADLQDTQYF
TRBJ2-5	TRBV29-1	-	few	TGCAGCGTTGCCTTGGCAGCGGAGACCCAGTACTTC	CSVALAAETQYF
TRBJ2-2	TRBV6-1	TRBD2	few	TGTGCCAGCAGTGATTATTTGTCACTAGCGGGAGTTTGGAAGACCGGGGAGCTGTTTTTT	CASSDYLSLAGVWKTGELFF
TRBJ2-2	TRBV30	-	-	TGTGCCTGGAGAGGGGGGCGAACCGGGGAGCTGTTTTTT	CAWRGGRTGELFF
TRBJ1-1	TRBV29-1	TRBD1	-	TGCAGCGCTCCGGGACAGGGGGATGTGAACACTGAAGCTTTCTTT	CSAPGQGDVNTEAFF
TRBJ1-3	TRBV28	-	-	TGTGCCAGCAGTTTTTTAGGTCCTGGAAACACCATATATTTT	CASSFLGPGNTIYF
TRBJ2-1	TRBV12-3/TRBV12-4	-	-	TGTGCCAGCAGTCCACGGAGGACAGTGGATCATGAGCAGTTCTTC	CASSPRRTVDHEQFF
TRBJ1-2	TRBV7-2	-	-	TGTGCCAGCAGCCCCGGGTTTGGGGCAGAGTATGGCTACACCTTC	CASSPGFGAEYGYTF
TRBJ2-7	TRBV28	-	-	TGTGCCAGCAGTTTGGCGGGATACAGGGCAACCTACGAGCAGTACTTC	CASSLAGYRATYEQYF
TRBJ2-3	TRBV7-3	-	-	TGTGCCAGCAGCTTCGGGGGGCTACAAGATACGCAGTATTTT	CASSFGGLQDTQYF
TRBJ1-5	TRBV7-9	-	-	TGTGCCAGCAGCTTAGGTACGGGGGGGCGCAATCAGCCCCAGCATTTT	CASSLGTGGRNQPQHF
TRBJ2-2	TRBV5-1	-	many	TGCGCCAGCAGCTTAAGGACAGCAAACACCGGGGAGCTGTTTTTT	CASSLRTANTGELFF
TRBJ1-4	TRBV15	-	-	TGTGCCACCAGCAGAGTGGGAGGTGAAAAACTGTTTTTT	CATSRVGGEKLFF
TRBJ1-1	TRBV12-3/TRBV12-4	-	-	TGTGCCAGCAGTTTCATCCAGGCGGAGAGGACTGACGCTTTCTTT	CASSFIQAERTDAFF
TRBJ1-2	TRBV5-1	TRBD1	few	TGCGCCAGCAGCTTGGCGGGACAGTGGAGTGGGGGCTACACCTTC	CASSLAGQWSGGYTF
TRBJ1-5	TRBV5-5	-	-	TGTGCCAGCAGCTTAATGGGGTACCCCGATCAGCCCCAGCATTTT	CASSLMGYPDQPQHF
TRBJ2-3	TRBV9	TRBD2	-	TGTGCCAGCAGCGTATCGGTGTCAAGACTAGCGGGTTCCACAGATACGCAGTATTTT	CASSVSVSRLAGSTDTQYF
TRBJ2-2	TRBV5-4	TRBD2	-	TGTGCCAGCAGCTTCGAGAACGGGAGGGTCACCGGGGAGCTGTTTTTT	CASSFENGRVTGELFF
TRBJ2-7	TRBV10-3	TRBD2	-	TGTGCCATCAGTGAGTGGTCCGGGAGGAGGTCCTACGAGCAGTACTTC	CAISEWSGRRSYEQYF
TRBJ2-7	TRBV5-1	TRBD2	-	TGCGCCAGCAGCGGCGGGACTAGCGGTCGCTACGAGCAGTACTTC	CASSGGTSGRYEQYF
TRBJ2-5	TRBV5-1	-	-	TGCGCCAGCAGCTTCAACCCAGCAGGGGGAGGGGAGACCCAGTACTTC	CASSFNPAGGGETQYF
TRBJ2-1	TRBV18	-	-	TGTGCCAGCTCACCAAAGGGAGCAGGTTCGGGTGAGCAGTTCTTC	CASSPKGAGSGEQFF
TRBJ2-1	TRBV5-1	TRBD1	few	TGCGCCAGCAGCATTCCCGGGACAGGGGGGGGCAATGAGCAGTTCTTC	CASSIPGTGGGNEQFF
TRBJ2-1	TRBV13	-	-	TGTGCCAGCAGCCCCCAGCTATCCTACAATGAGCAGTTCTTC	CASSPQLSYNEQFF
TRBJ2-4	TRBV14	-	-	TGTGCCAGCAGCCAAGGGCTCAGCTCCATAGCCAAAAACATTCAGTACTTC	CASSQGLSSIAKNIQYF
TRBJ1-6	TRBV5-8	-	few	TGTGCCAGCAGCTTGGAGAGGCCAGAATCACCCCTCCACTTT	CASSLERPESPLHF
TRBJ2-7	TRBV15	-	-	TGTGCCACCAGCAGAAGCAGGGGAACCTACGAGCAGTACTTC	CATSRSRGTYEQYF
TRBJ1-2	TRBV6-1	-	once	TGTGCCAGCAGCAGGGACCTCTATGGCTACACCTTC	CASSRDLYGYTF
TRBJ1-6	TRBV7-2	TRBD1	-	TGTGCCAGCAGCTTAGCGTGGGACAGGAATTCACCCCTCCACTTT	CASSLAWDRNSPLHF
TRBJ2-1	TRBV27	-	-	TGTGCCAGGGATACGAGGGAGTTCTACAATGAGCAGTTCTTC	CARDTREFYNEQFF
TRBJ2-7	TRBV20-1	-	few	TGCAGTGCTAGGGTAGGGCTAGCGGAAGAGAAGGGGGCTCACGAGCAGTACTTC	CSARVGLAEEKGAHEQYF
TRBJ2-1	TRBV7-4	TRBD2	-	TGTGCCAGCAGCTTAGCGTCGGGACTAGTAAAGTTCTTC	CASSLASGLVKFF
TRBJ2-6	TRBV6-1	-	-	TGTGCCAGCACCTATACGACGGGGTCTGGGGCCAACGTCCTGACTTTC	CASTYTTGSGANVLTF
TRBJ2-1	TRBV20-1	-	few	TGCAGTGCGCAAAGGGGGGTCAACAATGAGCAGTTCTTC	CSAQRGVNNEQFF
TRBJ2-1	TRBV28	TRBD2	-	TGTGCCAGCAGTAGCCCTCCCTTGGCGGGGGGCGGGAATGAGCAGTTCTTC	CASSSPPLAGGGNEQFF
TRBJ2-3	TRBV10-3	-	few	TGTGCCATCAATACCGGGCTAGCCTTGGGAGATACGCAGTATTTT	CAINTGLALGDTQYF
TRBJ2-7	TRBV12-3/TRBV12-4	TRBD1	-	TGTGCCAGCAGTTCGGACAGGGCCGACGAGCAGTACTTC	CASSSDRADEQYF
TRBJ2-7	TRBV5-1	TRBD2	-	TGCGCCAGCAGCTTGGTAGGGACTAGCAGCCGATTAAGCTCCTACGAGCAGTACTTC	CASSLVGTSSRLSSYEQYF
TRBJ2-1	TRBV3-1	-	few	TGTGCCAGCAGCCAAGTGCGCAATGAGCAGTTCTTC	CASSQVRNEQFF
TRBJ2-3	TRBV11-2	TRBD2	-	TGTGCCAGCAGCTTAGCCCGGCTAGCGGGAGATGGGGATACGCAGTATTTT	CASSLARLAGDGDTQYF
TRBJ2-3	TRBV10-3	TRBD1	few	TGTGCCATCAGTGATCAGGGGGCGGATACGCAGTATTTT	CAISDQGADTQYF